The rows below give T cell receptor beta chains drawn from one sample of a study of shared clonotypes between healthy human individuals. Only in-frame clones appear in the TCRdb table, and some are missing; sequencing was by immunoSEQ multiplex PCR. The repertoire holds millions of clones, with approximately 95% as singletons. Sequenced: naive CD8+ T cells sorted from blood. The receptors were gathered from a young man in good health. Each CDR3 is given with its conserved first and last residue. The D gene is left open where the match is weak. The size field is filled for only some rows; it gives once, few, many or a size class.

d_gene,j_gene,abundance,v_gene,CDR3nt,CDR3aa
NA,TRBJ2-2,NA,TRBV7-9,TGTGCCAGCAGCCAACCTGTTGGCGGGGAGCTGTTTTTT,CASSQPVGGELFF
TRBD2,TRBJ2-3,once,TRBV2,TGTGCCAGCAGTGAGGTAGCGGGAGTCCCCGGTACAGATACGCAGTATTTT,CASSEVAGVPGTDTQYF
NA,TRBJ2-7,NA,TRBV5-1,TGCGCCAGCAGCTTGGGTGGGGTTACCTACGAGCAGTACTTC,CASSLGGVTYEQYF
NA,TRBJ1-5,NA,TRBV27,TGTGCCAGCAGTTTGCGAGGTCAGCCCCAGCATTTT,CASSLRGQPQHF
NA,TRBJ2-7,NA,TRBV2,TGTGCCAGCAGTGAAGGCCTAGCCGTGATTCAGCAGTACTTC,CASSEGLAVIQQYF
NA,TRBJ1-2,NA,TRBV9,TGTGCCAGCAGCGTATCAGGGACCAATAACTATGGCTACACCTTC,CASSVSGTNNYGYTF
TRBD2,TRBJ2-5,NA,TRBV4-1,TGCGCCAGCAGCCAAGATAGTGCGGGAGGTTACTTGGAGCAGTACTTC,CASSQDSAGGYLEQYF
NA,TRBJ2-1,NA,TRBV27,TGTGCCAGCAAGGAGTTGACTAGCTCCTACAATGAGCAGTTCTTC,CASKELTSSYNEQFF
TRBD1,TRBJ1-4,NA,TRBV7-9,TGTGCCAGCAGCACTCGACAGGGCCGGGTTAATGAAAAACTGTTTTTT,CASSTRQGRVNEKLFF
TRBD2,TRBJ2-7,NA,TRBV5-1,TGCGCCAGCAGCTTGTCTAGCGGGGCCTACGAGCAGTACTTC,CASSLSSGAYEQYF
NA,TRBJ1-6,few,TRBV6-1,TGTGCCAGCAGTGATATGCACTATAATTCACCCCTCCACTTT,CASSDMHYNSPLHF
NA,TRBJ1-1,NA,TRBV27,TGTGCCAGCAGTTTGCCGGGACAACTGAACACTGAAGCTTTCTTT,CASSLPGQLNTEAFF
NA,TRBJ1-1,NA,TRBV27,TGTGCCAGCATCGGGCTGAGAATCACTGAAGCTTTCTTT,CASIGLRITEAFF
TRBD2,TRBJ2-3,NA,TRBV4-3,TGCGCCAGCAGCCAAGAAGAAGGGACTAGCGGGATGAATACGCAGTATTTT,CASSQEEGTSGMNTQYF
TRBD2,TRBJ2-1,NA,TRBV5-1,TGCGCCAGCAGCATCAGCGGGGGGTTGATGGATGAGCAGTTCTTC,CASSISGGLMDEQFF
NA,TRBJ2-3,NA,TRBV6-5,TGTGCCAGCAGTTCTCCAATGTACACAGATACGCAGTATTTT,CASSSPMYTDTQYF
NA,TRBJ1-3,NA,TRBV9,TGTGCCAGCAGCGTAGAAGGCAGCCGAAACACCATATATTTT,CASSVEGSRNTIYF
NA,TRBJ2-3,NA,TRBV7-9,TGTGCCAGCAGCCCAACTAGCACAGATACGCAGTATTTT,CASSPTSTDTQYF
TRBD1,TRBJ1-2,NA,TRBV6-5,TGTGCCAGCCAACCGGGACAGCTATATGGCTACACCTTC,CASQPGQLYGYTF
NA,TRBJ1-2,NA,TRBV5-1,TGCGCCAGCAGCTTGGACAGACTCTATGGCTACACCTTC,CASSLDRLYGYTF
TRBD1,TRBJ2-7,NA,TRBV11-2,TGTGCCAGCAGCCCGACAGGGGGAGCCTACGAGCAGTACTTC,CASSPTGGAYEQYF
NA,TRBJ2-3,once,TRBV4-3,TGCGCCAGCAGCTCAGGAAGGGACGGGGAAGGTACGCAGTATTTT,CASSSGRDGEGTQYF
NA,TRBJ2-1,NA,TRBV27,TGTGCCAGCAGCCTACAGGGAACCTACAATGAGCAGTTCTTC,CASSLQGTYNEQFF
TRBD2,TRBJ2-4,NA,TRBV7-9,TGTGCCAGCAGCCCAGGACTAGGGACCATCAAAAACATTCAGTACTTC,CASSPGLGTIKNIQYF
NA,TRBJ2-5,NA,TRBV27,TGTGCCAGCAGTATCTTAGGGACGGTTACGGTAGAGACCCAGTACTTC,CASSILGTVTVETQYF
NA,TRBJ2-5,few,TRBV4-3,TGCGCCAGCAGCCAGGAGGCTTCGGGGTTAGGAGAGACCCAGTACTTC,CASSQEASGLGETQYF
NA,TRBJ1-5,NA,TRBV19,TGTGCCAGTAGTACAACCTATTGGACTGGCCCTGTAAGCAATCAGCCCCAGCATTTT,CASSTTYWTGPVSNQPQHF
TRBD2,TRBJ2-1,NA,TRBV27,TGTGCCAGCAGTTTCGGACTAGCGGCTTACAATGAGCAGTTCTTC,CASSFGLAAYNEQFF
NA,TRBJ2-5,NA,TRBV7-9,TGTGCCAGCAGCTTAGTCATTTGGGGGGAGGAGACCCAGTACTTC,CASSLVIWGEETQYF
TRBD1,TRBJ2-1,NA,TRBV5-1,TGCGCCAGCAGCTCCGGGACAGCCGGTGGTCGCTCCTACAATGAGCAGTTCTTC,CASSSGTAGGRSYNEQFF
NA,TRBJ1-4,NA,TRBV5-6,TGTGCCAGCAGCTTGGGCCAGGGGAAAAAACTGTTTTTT,CASSLGQGKKLFF
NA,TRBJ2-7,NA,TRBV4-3,TGCGCCAGCAGCTTCGAGAAATCCTACGAGCAGTACTTC,CASSFEKSYEQYF
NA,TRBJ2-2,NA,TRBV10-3,TGTGCCACCGGGGGTCTGGAGCAGGGGAGCCCCGGGGAGCTGTTTTTT,CATGGLEQGSPGELFF
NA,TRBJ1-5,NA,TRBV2,TGTGCCAGCAGTGCTCCATTAGGGACGGAGGATCAGCCCCAGCATTTT,CASSAPLGTEDQPQHF
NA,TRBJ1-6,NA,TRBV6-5,TGTGCCAGCAGTTACGTCCAGAGCTCCTATAATTCACCCCTCCACTTT,CASSYVQSSYNSPLHF
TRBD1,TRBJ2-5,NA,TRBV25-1,TGTGCCAGCAGTGGGACAGGGGGCAGGGAGACCCAGTACTTC,CASSGTGGRETQYF
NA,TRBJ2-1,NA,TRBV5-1,TGCGCCAGCAGCTTGGAGGGCAGGGGCAATGAGCAGTTCTTC,CASSLEGRGNEQFF
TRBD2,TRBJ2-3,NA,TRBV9,TGTGCCAGCAGCGGAACTAGCGGGGGCCTATACACAGATACGCAGTATTTT,CASSGTSGGLYTDTQYF
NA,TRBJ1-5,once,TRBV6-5,TGTGCCAGCAGTTACGGTCAGGGGCCGAATCAGCCCCAGCATTTT,CASSYGQGPNQPQHF
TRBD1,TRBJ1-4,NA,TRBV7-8,TGTGCCAGCACCACGGGAGGGGGACAGGATGAAAAACTGTTTTTT,CASTTGGGQDEKLFF
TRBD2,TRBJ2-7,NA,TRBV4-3,TGCGCCAGCAGCCAAGACCTGGGACTAGCGGCCTACGAGCAGTACTTC,CASSQDLGLAAYEQYF
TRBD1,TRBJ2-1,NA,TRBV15,TGTGCCACCAGCGGAGGGACAGGGGATGAGCAGTTCTTC,CATSGGTGDEQFF